These 14 T cell receptor beta chains share one sample of origin, sequenced in a study of response to subunit inactivated influenza vaccine. In TCRdb, the RT-PCR reads were re-called with MiXCR into one record per CDR3 protein. This table holds some 600,000 distinct CDR3 sequences, around 13% found once. The specimen was PBMCs from blood, collected 14 to 15 days before vaccination. Receptor source: a man in his fifties who received an inactivated influenza vaccine.

This rearrangement joins TRBV11-2 to TRBJ2-1, with no clear D. The CDR3 is 16 residues long. V lost 4 bases, J lost 5 bases, and 18 bases lay in between. Germline CDR1 and CDR2: SGHAT and FQNNGV. The CDR3 sequence is CASSSKDRRWNNEQFF. CDR3 nucleotides: TGTGCCAGCAGCTCCAAGGATCGGAGATGGAACAATGAGCAGTTCTTC.

The V call is TRBV29-1, the J call TRBJ2-3; 16 bases match TRBD2. V was pared by 6 bases and J by 4 bases, with 1 base of the junction left unmatched. The V gene's germline CDR1 is SQVTM and CDR2 ANQGSEA. CDR3 length: 14 residues. For the CDR3, the DNA is TGCAGCGTGGGACTAGCGGGAGGGCCAGATACGCAGTATTTT. Translation: CSVGLAGGPDTQYF.

This clonotype was found a few times. The V call is TRBV9, the J call TRBJ2-1; 7 bases match TRBD2. Germline loops: CDR1 SGDLS, CDR2 YYNGEE. V lost 4 bases and J lost 2; bases outside the gene matches: 9. CDR3 length equals 16 residues. Here the CDR3 reads CASSTGGAGAYNEQFF. The DNA for the CDR3 is TGTGCCAGCAGCACAGGTGGGGCGGGAGCCTACAATGAGCAGTTCTTC.

This clonotype was counted only a few times. The CDR3 is CSALRQGSGELFF. The CDR3 DNA reads TGCAGTGCCCTCAGACAGGGTTCCGGGGAGCTGTTTTTT. This chain connects TRBV20-1 to TRBJ2-2, with 7 bases that match TRBD1. This CDR3 comprises 13 residues. With V trimmed by 6 bases and J by 6 bases, 7 bases remained unmatched. CDR1 and CDR2 from the germline V gene are DFQATT and SNEGSKA (reference sequence).

This clonotype came up many times. This chain uses TRBV4-1 with TRBJ1-1; D may be TRBD1 (5 bases). Germline lookup yields CDR1 MGHRA and CDR2 YSYEKL. The CDR3 loop spans 16 amino acids. Trimming took 3 bases from V and 5 from J, leaving 19 bases between them. The CDR3 sequence is CASSQNGWGGDTEAFF. CDR3 DNA sequence: TGCGCCAGCAGCCAGAACGGTTGGGGGGGGGATACTGAAGCTTTCTTT.

This clonotype has just a few counts. The chain carries TRBV6-4 and TRBJ2-2, with D perhaps TRBD2 (6 bases). Trimming removed 5 bases from V and 5 bases from J, with 21 bases in between. Germline CDR1 MRHNA, CDR2 SNTAGT. CDR3 size: 17 residues. Here the CDR3 DNA reads TGTGCCAGCAGTCCCCACCCCATGGGCGGGGAGACCGGGGAGCTGTTTTTT. It encodes CASSPHPMGGETGELFF.

This clonotype was detected a few times. V gene TRBV4-1 combines with J gene TRBJ2-7; unclear D gene. CDR3 length: 14 residues. V gave up 2 bases and J gave up 4 bases, with 12 bases separating them. The V gene's germline CDR1 is MGHRA and CDR2 YSYEKL. CDR3 coding DNA: TGCGCCAGCAGCCAATGGACCCGCTGGTACGAGCAGTACTTC. This sequence encodes CASSQWTRWYEQYF.

The chain couples TRBV6-5 to TRBJ1-2, with D perhaps matching TRBD1 (6 bases). The germline V and J ends were trimmed by 2 bases and 2 bases, with 18 bases remaining between them. CDR1 is MNHEY, CDR2 SVGAGI, per germline. The CDR3 length is 17 residues. The chain's CDR3 is CASSYLMVRTGNYGYTF. The CDR3 DNA follows: TGTGCCAGCAGTTACCTGATGGTTCGCACAGGGAACTATGGCTACACCTTC.

V gene TRBV6-1 combines with J gene TRBJ2-3; TRBD2 might be the D (5 bases). The CDR3 is 18 amino acids. V lost 6 bases, J lost 2 bases, and 24 bases lay in between. The germline gives CDR1 MNHNS, CDR2 SASEGT. CDR3 nucleotide sequence: TGTGCCAGCAGGATATTTTCGTGGGAGAACTCACACACAGATACGCAGTATTTT. Protein: CASRIFSWENSHTDTQYF.

This clonotype was observed a few times. This sequence joins TRBV20-1 and TRBJ2-1; 8 bases line up with TRBD2. Germline values: CDR1 DFQATT, CDR2 SNEGSKA (reference sequence). Trimming removed 3 bases from V and 9 bases from J; junction bases left unmatched: 10. This CDR3 is built from 14 residues. The CDR3: CSASLSSGSTEQFF. Here the CDR3 DNA reads TGCAGTGCTAGCCTTTCAAGCGGGAGCACTGAGCAGTTCTTC.

This clonotype was found a few times. V gene TRBV3-1 combines with J gene TRBJ2-1, with D unclear. The germline V gene has CDR1 LGHDT and CDR2 YNNKEL (reference sequence). Deletions cut 0 bases from V and 3 bases from J, with 9 bases between. The CDR3 covers 15 residues. The CDR3 DNA sequence: TGTGCCAGCAGCCAAGATGCCGGGCTCTACAATGAGCAGTTCTTC. Residues: CASSQDAGLYNEQFF.

This rearrangement joins TRBV7-6 to TRBJ2-1, with D unresolved. The CDR3 is 15 amino acids. CDR1 is SGHVS and CDR2 is FNYEAQ in the germline V gene. V gave up 3 bases and J gave up 6 bases, with 15 bases separating them. The CDR3: CASSLDQLIGNEQFF. The CDR3 region has the DNA TGTGCCAGCAGCTTGGACCAGCTTATCGGCAATGAGCAGTTCTTC.

J is TRBJ2-3 and V is TRBV5-1; D remains unclear. The CDR3 totals 14 residues. Germline loops: CDR1 SGHRS, CDR2 YFSETQ. The V and J ends lost 0 bases and 9 bases respectively, with 14 bases between them. The CDR3 coding sequence is TGCGCCAGCAGCTTGGAGGCTGGGGTGCGAACGCAGTATTTT. This encodes CASSLEAGVRTQYF.

A few counts support this clonotype. CDR3 DNA: TGCAGCGTCGCCGGGACAGGGGGTATTGGCTATGGCTACACCTTC. It is translated as CSVAGTGGIGYGYTF. The chain links TRBV29-1 to TRBJ1-2, with 11 bases aligning to TRBD1. V shed 6 bases and J 4 bases; nucleotides not matched to a gene: 10. The germline CDR1 and CDR2 sequences are SQVTM and ANQGSEA. The CDR3 has 15 amino acids.